This T cell receptor (beta chain) was profiled in a study of T cells in Graves' hyperthyroidism and ophthalmopathy. Whole-study findings and limits: The model predicted ophthalmopathy a median roughly 6.5 months before onset.

RNA transcripts yielded amplified TCR beta CDR3 regions. A first-round RT-PCR of the TCR CDR3 used the HTBI primer set. TCRdb re-called the multiplex PCR reads with MiXCR, one entry per CDR3 protein. The sample gives 530,000 or so distinct CDR3 sequences, around 45% of which show up once; approximately 7.5% is in the top ten. Hyperthyroidism in the patients, aged 18 to 65, was newly diagnosed and under 2 months in duration. Only a few counts were recorded for this clonotype. Its antigen is unknown. V lost 3 bases to trimming and J lost 5 bases, with 12 bases between them. CDR3 size: 13 residues. CDR1 is SGHTS and CDR2 is YDEGEE in the germline V gene.

The chain combines TRBV5-8 with TRBJ2-7; D gene uncertain. Sequenced material: peripheral blood or thyroid tissue (not recorded which). The TCR originated in a woman aged 18 to 35 with Graves' hyperthyroidism. CDR3 region: CASSSLWPHEQYF. In nucleotides, the CDR3 is TGTGCCAGCAGCTCCCTTTGGCCCCACGAGCAGTACTTC. The whole variable domain, remainder taken from reference TRBV5-8 and TRBJ2-7, is EAGVTQSPTHLIKTRGQQATLRCSPISGHTSVYWYQQALGLGLQFLLWYDEGEERNRGNFPPRFSGRQFPNYSSELNVNALELEDSALYLCASSSLWPHEQYFGPGTRLTVT.